A selection of T cell receptor beta chains follows, all from one sample in a study of T cell responses to AZD1222 COVID-19 vaccine. Libraries were prepared by immunoSEQ multiplex PCR; TCRdb keeps only in-frame clonotypes and omits some of them. The sample records fewer than 120,000 clones, less than 90% being singletons. The source material was peripheral blood, sampled on day 0 of AZD1222 vaccination. The source is an adult in good health. Both conserved end residues are part of each CDR3. The D gene is left open where the match is weak. Not every row has a clone size; where given, it reads once, few, many or a size class.

j_gene,v_gene,abundance,d_gene,CDR3aa,CDR3nt
TRBJ1-1,TRBV5-5,.,TRBD1,CASSTGTANTEAFF,TGTGCCAGCAGCACTGGGACAGCGAACACTGAAGCTTTCTTT
TRBJ2-7,TRBV5-1,.,.,CASSPTTGTLFGHEQYF,TGCGCCAGCAGCCCTACGACCGGGACACTGTTTGGGCACGAGCAGTACTTC
TRBJ1-2,TRBV6-6,.,.,CASSSSGNYGYTF,TGTGCCAGCAGTTCTTCTGGGAACTATGGCTACACCTTC
TRBJ1-2,TRBV29-1,once,.,CSAESTQSQDYGYTF,TGCAGCGCCGAAAGTACTCAGAGTCAAGACTATGGCTACACCTTC
TRBJ1-5,TRBV6-5,.,TRBD1,CASSPSTGQQPQHF,TGTGCCAGCAGTCCGTCGACAGGGCAACAGCCCCAGCATTTT
TRBJ1-2,TRBV27,.,TRBD1,CASSPRDSGYYGYTF,TGTGCCAGCAGTCCCCGGGACAGCGGTTACTATGGCTACACCTTC
TRBJ1-2,TRBV9,.,TRBD1,CASSADRGQGYTF,TGTGCCAGCAGCGCTGACAGGGGGCAAGGCTACACCTTC
TRBJ2-3,TRBV6-2/TRBV6-3,once,.,CASSRQVTTHTDTQYF,TGTGCCAGCAGCCGACAGGTGACCACCCACACAGATACGCAGTATTTT
TRBJ1-5,TRBV5-6,.,.,CASTKLGRFSNQPQHF,TGTGCCAGCACTAAATTGGGGAGGTTTAGCAATCAGCCCCAGCATTTT
TRBJ2-1,TRBV3-1/TRBV3-2,.,TRBD2,CASSPLAGGLGEQFF,TGTGCCAGCAGCCCTCTGGCGGGGGGGCTCGGTGAGCAGTTCTTC